One sample yielded the 28 T cell receptor beta chains listed below, sequenced in a study of blood T cell repertoires in COVID-19 (dated by TCRdb to between 2020 and 2021). Library creation used the immunoSEQ multiplex PCR assay. TCRdb re-hosts the immuneACCESS table, in-frame sequences only. Its copies lack some clones; in the studies checked, an unresolved V gene accounts for under half of them, and the cause for the rest is not known. Present in this sample are a few hundred thousand clones, 85% of which were seen just once. The top ten constitute about 2.5% of the sample. Specimen: PBMCs or T cells enriched from blood (not recorded which). The receptors come from a woman between 45 and 60 years old who had recovered from COVID-19.

The chain employs TRBV24-1 and TRBJ2-5; D is unclear. Trimming cost V 4 bases and J 0 bases, with 5 bases left between them. Germline assignment: CDR1 KGHDR and CDR2 SFDVKD. The CDR3 length is 13 residues. CDR3 nucleotides: TGTGCCACCAGTGACTCGTACCAAGAGACCCAGTACTTC. Its protein is CATSDSYQETQYF.

V usage is TRBV27 and J usage is TRBJ1-5; D gene unclear. CDR1 and CDR2 (germline): MNHEY, SMNVEV (reference sequence). This CDR3 is built from 15 residues. V lost 2 bases, J lost 0 bases, and 8 bases lay in between. The CDR3 loop reads CASSLTGVSNQPQHF. The CDR3 DNA reads TGTGCCAGCAGTTTAACCGGGGTTAGCAATCAGCCCCAGCATTTT.

Only a few counts were recorded for this clone. The chain links TRBV9 to TRBJ2-5; TRBD2 is a possible D gene (5 bases). V dropped 0 bases and J dropped 5 bases, with 11 bases sitting between them. CDR3 length: 14 residues. Germline V gene sequence: CDR1 SGDLS, CDR2 YYNGEE. The CDR3 DNA sequence: TGTGCCAGCAGCGTAGGGACCTCGGGGGAGACCCAGTACTTC. It is translated as CASSVGTSGETQYF.

The chain uses TRBV7-9 and TRBJ2-2; 9 bases are shared with TRBD1. This CDR3 has 14 residues. Per germline, CDR1 SEHNR and CDR2 FQNEAQ (reference sequence). Germline trimming cut 5 bases from V and 6 bases from J; bases unmatched to any gene: 4. The CDR3 here is CASSPRTGAGELFF. CDR3 nucleotide sequence: TGTGCCAGCAGCCCCAGGACAGGGGCCGGGGAGCTGTTTTTT.

This clone was observed many times. The chain is built from TRBV7-9 and TRBJ2-7, with 9 bases matching TRBD1. The CDR3 is 16 residues long. From germline, CDR1 is SEHNR and CDR2 FQNEAQ (reference sequence). J was trimmed by 1 base and V by 5 bases; bases with no gene match: 9. In DNA, the CDR3 is TGTGCCAGCAGCCAAATAGAGACAGGGGGATCCTACGAGCAGTACTTC. It specifies CASSQIETGGSYEQYF.

The chain uses TRBV7-2 and TRBJ2-7, with 13 bases lining up with TRBD2. Trimming at V came to 5 bases and at J to 3 bases, leaving 7 bases not matched to a gene. CDR1 and CDR2 from the germline V gene are SGHTA and FQGNSA. This CDR3 has 16 amino acids. The CDR3 nucleotides are TGTGCCAGCAGCCCCCGACTAGCGGGGGGAGGCTACGAGCAGTACTTC. This sequence encodes CASSPRLAGGGYEQYF.

The chain links TRBV11-2 to TRBJ2-5, with 12 bases fitting TRBD2. CDR1 is SGHAT, CDR2 FQNNGV, per germline. V lost 1 base, J lost 2 bases, and 2 bases stayed unmatched. The CDR3 extends over 16 amino acids. In DNA form, the CDR3 reads TGTGCCAGCAGCTTAGGACTAGCGGGAGCACAAGAGACCCAGTACTTC. This codes for CASSLGLAGAQETQYF.

This chain joins TRBV18 and TRBJ2-2; TRBD2 agrees at 8 bases. This CDR3 region has 15 residues. The germline CDR1 and CDR2 sequences are KGHSH and LQKENI. V was pared by 2 bases and J by 2 bases, with 1 base of the junction left unmatched. The CDR3 nucleotides read TGTGCCAGCTCACCATTAGCGGGAAACACCGGGGAGCTGTTTTTT. This translates into CASSPLAGNTGELFF.

This chain connects TRBV3-1 (or the pseudogene TRBV3-2) to TRBJ2-3, with no clear D. From germline, CDR1 is LGHDT and CDR2 YNNKEL (reference sequence). The CDR3 spans 15 residues. The germline V and J ends were trimmed by 0 bases and 3 bases, with 10 bases remaining between them. The CDR3 sequence is CASSQDTGLTDTQYF. CDR3 in DNA: TGTGCCAGCAGCCAAGACACGGGTCTTACAGATACGCAGTATTTT.

V gene TRBV19 combines with J gene TRBJ2-5, with D possibly being TRBD1 (6 bases). The CDR3 sequence is 15 residues long. CDR1 is LNHDA, CDR2 SQIVND, per germline (reference sequence). The V end lost 5 bases, the J end lost 4 bases, and 17 bases lay between the germline ends. CDR3 sequence (DNA): TGTGCCAGTAGTGCCCTCAGGGGAGTGGGAGAGACCCAGTACTTC. Protein sequence: CASSALRGVGETQYF. Full variable domain (missing parts from reference TRBV19 and TRBJ2-5): DGGITQSPKYLFRKEGQNVTLSCEQNLNHDAMYWYRQDPGQGLRLIYYSQIVNDFQKGDIAEGYSVSREKKESFPLTVTSAQKNPTAFYLCASSALRGVGETQYFGPGTRLLVL.

The chain has TRBV18 and TRBJ1-3; D might be TRBD1 (6 bases). Germline V gene lookup returns CDR1 KGHSH and CDR2 LQKENI. The CDR3 is 15 residues long. V was shortened by 3 bases and J by 2 bases, with 11 bases between the two germline ends. The DNA for the CDR3 is TGTGCCAGCTCACCCGGGACATTAGCTGGAAACACCATATATTTT. It is translated as CASSPGTLAGNTIYF.

This chain joins TRBV4-1 and TRBJ2-7; the D is unclear. The CDR3 consists of 17 residues. V lost 0 bases to trimming and J lost 0 bases, with 15 bases between them. CDR1 and CDR2 (germline): MGHRA, YSYEKL. The CDR3 sequence: CASSQDKWQVLSYEQYF. DNA for the CDR3: TGCGCCAGCAGCCAAGATAAATGGCAGGTCCTCTCCTACGAGCAGTACTTC.

The chain employs TRBV18 and TRBJ1-1, with D maybe TRBD1 (6 bases). This CDR3 has 15 residues. From germline, CDR1 is KGHSH and CDR2 LQKENI. Deletions cut 3 bases from V and 3 bases from J, with 14 bases between. The CDR3 coding sequence is TGTGCCAGCTCACCTTCTTACAGGGAGCACACTGAAGCTTTCTTT. Residues: CASSPSYREHTEAFF.

The chain joins TRBV5-6 to TRBJ2-3, with D maybe TRBD2 (6 bases). Germline lookup yields CDR1 SGHDT and CDR2 YYEEEE. The CDR3 spans 15 residues. Trimming cost V 4 bases and J 2 bases, with 14 bases left between them. The chain's CDR3 is CASSLSASATDTQYF. CDR3 nucleotides: TGTGCCAGCAGCCTCTCGGCTAGCGCCACAGATACGCAGTATTTT.

V gene TRBV24-1 combines with J gene TRBJ2-1; possibly TRBD1 for D (5 bases). CDR3 length: 15 residues. V lost 4 bases, J lost 7 bases, and 16 bases lay in between. CDR1 is KGHDR, CDR2 SFDVKD, per germline. The DNA of the CDR3 is TGTGCCACCAGTGAATTTTCGCAGGGTAGGAATGAGCAGTTCTTC. Translating it yields CATSEFSQGRNEQFF.

This clone was seen just once. This chain links TRBV28 with TRBJ2-7; 7 bases fit TRBD1. This CDR3 comprises 15 residues. Per germline, CDR1 MDHEN and CDR2 SYDVKM. The V gene end was trimmed by 7 bases and the J gene end by 7 bases; junction bases not matched to a gene: 16. The CDR3 DNA follows: TGTGCCAGCATACCGTCTCGGGACAGACCCGGGGAGCAGTACTTC. As protein: CASIPSRDRPGEQYF.

This chain links TRBV27 with TRBJ1-2; D is perhaps TRBD1 (6 bases). Trimming shortened V by 8 bases and J by 5 bases, and 15 bases separated the two germline ends. The CDR3 consists of 13 residues. Germline V gene sequence: CDR1 MNHEY, CDR2 SMNVEV (reference sequence). This chain's CDR3 is CASARTVEYGYTF. CDR3 DNA sequence: TGTGCCAGCGCCCGGACAGTTGAGTATGGCTACACCTTC.

A single count supports this clone. The V and J genes are TRBV18 and TRBJ1-5; tentatively, D is TRBD1 (6 bases). The V gene's germline CDR1 is KGHSH and CDR2 LQKENI. The V end was cut by 3 bases, the J end by 1 base, with 13 bases between. This CDR3 comprises 16 residues. The chain's CDR3 is CASSPTGIRSNQPQHF. The CDR3 DNA reads as TGTGCCAGCTCACCGACAGGAATTCGGAGCAATCAGCCCCAGCATTTT.

The rearrangement uses TRBV25-1 and TRBJ1-6; the D is unclear. In germline, CDR1 is MGHDK, CDR2 SYGVNS. The CDR3 runs to 14 residues. Trimming removed 4 bases at V and 11 bases at J, with 15 bases between. DNA for the CDR3: TGTGCCAGCAGTGTGCCGGGAAGGGTAGCACCCCTCCACTTT. Protein product: CASSVPGRVAPLHF.

The chain carries TRBV5-4 and TRBJ2-7; D is ambiguous. Trimming took off 0 bases at V and 3 bases at J, with 7 bases between the two ends. The germline gives CDR1 SGHNT, CDR2 YYREEE (reference sequence). CDR3 length equals 13 residues. DNA for the CDR3: TGTGCCAGCAGCTTGGATCCCATCTACGAGCAGTACTTC. Its protein is CASSLDPIYEQYF.

The rearrangement links TRBV18 to TRBJ1-6; TRBD1 agrees at 9 bases. CDR3 length equals 16 residues. Trimming at V came to 3 bases and at J to 7 bases, leaving 7 bases not matched to a gene. CDR1 and CDR2 (germline): KGHSH, LQKENI. CDR3 nucleotides: TGTGCCAGCTCACCGGGACAGGGAGTGCGGAATTCACCCCTCCACTTT. Protein: CASSPGQGVRNSPLHF. Full variable domain (missing parts from reference TRBV18 and TRBJ1-6): NAGVMQNPRHLVRRRGQEARLRCSPMKGHSHVYWYRQLPEEGLKFMVYLQKENIIDESGMPKERFSAEFPKEGPSILRIQQVVRGDSAAYFCASSPGQGVRNSPLHFGNGTRLTVT.

This clone has just one count. The rearrangement joins TRBV27 to TRBJ2-7, with TRBD1 matching over 10 bases. The CDR3 covers 13 residues. CDR1 and CDR2 from the germline V gene are MNHEY and SMNVEV (reference sequence). V lost 10 bases, J lost 7 bases, and 10 bases stayed unmatched. In DNA, the CDR3 is TGTGCCACACGGGACAGGGGCCCGGGGGAGCAGTACTTC. Protein product: CATRDRGPGEQYF.

The chain links TRBV7-6 to TRBJ2-5, with TRBD2 identical over 11 bases. The CDR3 extends over 18 amino acids. CDR1 is SGHVS, CDR2 FNYEAQ, per germline. V gave up 2 bases and J gave up 3 bases; unmatched junction bases: 11. The CDR3 here is CASSLTPPIAGGEETQYF. The CDR3, as DNA: TGTGCCAGCAGCTTAACCCCCCCGATAGCGGGGGGGGAAGAGACCCAGTACTTC. Full variable domain (outside the CDR3, taken from reference TRBV7-6 and TRBJ2-5): GAGVSQSPRYKVTKRGQDVALRCDPISGHVSLYWYRQALGQGPEFLTYFNYEAQQDKSGLPNDRFSAERPEGSISTLTIQRTEQRDSAMYRCASSLTPPIAGGEETQYFGPGTRLLVL.

This clone has only one observation. The CDR3 sequence is CASSRTGLSNQPQHF. CDR3 sequence (DNA): TGTGCCAGCAGTCGTACAGGGTTAAGCAATCAGCCCCAGCATTTT. The chain has TRBV2 and TRBJ1-5, with D possibly TRBD1 on 6 matching bases. The CDR3 is made up of 15 amino acids. V was clipped by 5 bases and J by 1 base, with 12 bases between them. The germline V gene encodes CDR1 SNHLY and CDR2 FYNNEI.

This chain joins TRBV5-1 and TRBJ2-1, with D possibly being TRBD1 (5 bases). The germline V and J ends were trimmed by 1 base and 6 bases, with 11 bases remaining between them. The CDR3 consists of 14 residues. CDR1 and CDR2 (germline): SGHRS, YFSETQ. CDR3 coding DNA: TGCGCCAGCAGCTTGAGAAGGGGCCCCAATGAGCAGTTCTTC. Translated: CASSLRRGPNEQFF. The variable domain in full, completed from reference TRBV5-1 and TRBJ2-1, reads KAGVTQTPRYLIKTRGQQVTLSCSPISGHRSVSWYQQTPGQGLQFLFEYFSETQRNKGNFPGRFSGRQFSNSRSEMNVSTLELGDSALYLCASSLRRGPNEQFFGPGTRLTVL.

Notes on this clone: The same CDR3 arises from other DNA sequences in this sample as well. The rearrangement joins TRBV5-1 to TRBJ2-5; 9 bases map to TRBD1. V lost 4 bases and J lost 4; bases outside the gene matches: 5. Germline CDR1 reads SGHRS; CDR2 reads YFSETQ. The CDR3 covers 14 residues. The CDR3 DNA sequence: TGCGCCAGCAGCCTGGACAGGGGAGGAGAGACCCAGTACTTC. It yields the protein CASSLDRGGETQYF.

The CDR3 DNA follows: TGTGCCTGGAGTGTAATCGACAGGGGGTCACCCCTCCACTTT. Translated, it gives CAWSVIDRGSPLHF. The chain has TRBV30 and TRBJ1-6; 9 bases are a match to TRBD1. The germline V gene has CDR1 GTSNPN and CDR2 SVGIG (reference sequence). The CDR3 is 14 amino acids. V gave up 0 bases and J gave up 10 bases; unmatched junction bases: 4.

J is TRBJ1-5 and V is TRBV6-5, with 7 positions matching TRBD1. Germline V gives CDR1 MNHEY, CDR2 SVGAGI. The J segment lost 5 bases and the V segment lost 6 bases, leaving 4 bases of the junction unmatched. This CDR3 is 13 amino acids long. CDR3 DNA sequence: TGTGCCAGCAGGACAGGGACGGATCAGCCCCAGCATTTT. Translation: CASRTGTDQPQHF.